A single sample gave rise to the 21 T cell receptor beta chains below, sequenced in a study of blood T cell repertoires in COVID-19 (TCRdb year 2020). The protocol used for the library was the immunoSEQ multiplex PCR assay. TCRdb mirrors the immuneACCESS table, restricted to in-frame sequences. Some clones are absent from its copies; in checked studies, under half trace to an unresolved V gene, and the reason for the others is unknown. A total of some 37,000 clones appear in this sample, approximately 81% of them only once. In total, the top ten clones hold 25% to 30% of the sample. Sequenced: peripheral blood. These receptors originate from an elderly man with active or convalescent COVID-19.

The chain carries TRBV11-2 and TRBJ1-1; 7 bases agree with TRBD1. In germline, CDR1 is SGHAT, CDR2 FQNNGV. There are 14 residues in the CDR3. With 5 bases clipped from V and 1 base from J, the junction kept 4 bases outside the gene matches. DNA for the CDR3: TGTGCCAGCAGCCCAGGGGGGAGGAACACTGAAGCTTTCTTT. As protein: CASSPGGRNTEAFF.

This chain connects TRBV7-9 to TRBJ1-1; D is unresolved. The CDR3 is 12 amino acids. V lost 5 bases to trimming and J lost 14 bases, with 18 bases between them. CDR1 and CDR2 from the germline V gene are SEHNR and FQNEAQ (reference sequence). The DNA for the CDR3 is TGTGCCAGCAGCCTTACGGAGGGTGAGAAGTTCTTT. Amino acid sequence: CASSLTEGEKFF.

The rearrangement joins TRBV7-2 to TRBJ2-5, with 9 bases aligning to TRBD1. V shed 5 bases, J shed 4 bases, and the junction held 8 bases outside the gene matches. CDR1 is SGHTA, CDR2 FQGNSA, per germline. CDR3 length: 15 amino acids. The CDR3 DNA follows: TGTGCCAGCAGCCAGGACAGGGGCGAACTAGAGACCCAGTACTTC. It is translated as CASSQDRGELETQYF.

V is TRBV7-3 and J is TRBJ2-1, with 10 bases matching TRBD2. The ends lost 2 bases at V and 7 bases at J; junction bases unmatched: 5. The CDR3 covers 15 residues. Germline V gives CDR1 SGHTA, CDR2 FQGTGA. Written as DNA, the CDR3 is TGTGCCAGCAGCTTATTTGTAGCGGGAGGTAATGAGCAGTTCTTC. It translates to CASSLFVAGGNEQFF.

The table lists this clone with a count of one. The chain couples TRBV1 to TRBJ1-1. TRBV1 is an annotated pseudogene. The CDR3 extends over 13 amino acids. This CDR3 is CTSPRGTNTEAFF. Written as DNA, the CDR3 is TGCACCAGCCCCCGGGGAACGAACACTGAAGCTTTCTTT.

This clone has more than one count but fewer than ten. The chain uses TRBV19 and TRBJ1-2, with D possibly TRBD1 on 5 matching bases. This CDR3 has 17 amino acids. Trimming left V 6 bases short and J 6 bases short, with 26 bases between. Germline CDR1 is LNHDA and CDR2 is SQIVND (reference sequence). The CDR3 protein is CASRRYGQGQSEDGYTF. The CDR3 nucleotides read TGTGCCAGTAGACGATATGGGCAGGGTCAGTCAGAGGATGGCTACACCTTC.

The rearrangement uses TRBV5-1 and TRBJ2-1; TRBD2 agrees at 7 bases. This CDR3 contains 15 residues. Per germline, CDR1 SGHRS and CDR2 YFSETQ. After removal of 2 bases from V and 2 bases from J, the junction contained 4 bases not matched to a gene. Here the CDR3 DNA reads TGCGCCAGCAGCTTTGGGGGGGGAACCTACAATGAGCAGTTCTTC. The encoded protein is CASSFGGGTYNEQFF.

The rearrangement uses TRBV3-1 (or the pseudogene TRBV3-2) and TRBJ2-1; tentatively, D is TRBD2 (5 bases). In germline, CDR1 is LGHDT, CDR2 YNNKEL (reference sequence). The CDR3 is made up of 18 amino acids. V was trimmed by 5 bases and J by 2 bases, leaving 22 bases between them. This CDR3 reads CASSARLDIMEAYNEQFF. DNA for the CDR3: TGTGCCAGCAGCGCCCGATTAGACATAATGGAGGCCTACAATGAGCAGTTCTTC.

The chain combines TRBV6-5 with TRBJ2-3; maybe TRBD2 (5 bases). CDR3 length: 15 amino acids. Trimming cost V 8 bases and J 0 bases, with 15 bases left between them. Germline V gene data show CDR1 as MNHEY and CDR2 as SVGAGI. CDR3: CASLNTGKSTDTQYF. As DNA, the CDR3 is TGTGCCAGCCTAAACACGGGAAAGAGCACAGATACGCAGTATTTT.

The gene calls are TRBV5-5 and TRBJ1-2, with D maybe TRBD1 (6 bases). The CDR3 extends over 14 amino acids. Germline lookup yields CDR1 SGHKS and CDR2 YYEKEE (reference sequence). Between the trimmed V and J ends, which lost 3 bases and 1 base, there was a span of 10 bases. The CDR3 nucleotides are TGTGCCAGCAGCTCCGGGACATTTAACTATGGCTACACCTTC. Amino acid sequence: CASSSGTFNYGYTF.

The chain recombines TRBV6-6 with TRBJ1-1; D may be TRBD1 (5 bases). CDR1 and CDR2 from the germline V gene are MNHNY and SVGAGI (reference sequence). This CDR3 has 13 residues. Trimming removed 0 bases at V and 4 bases at J, with 6 bases between. The CDR3 protein is CASSYSGVTEAFF. The DNA of the CDR3 is TGTGCCAGCAGTTACTCAGGGGTCACTGAAGCTTTCTTT.

This clone showed up just once. This chain links TRBV3-1 (or the pseudogene TRBV3-2) with TRBJ1-1, with 8 bases matching TRBD1. The CDR3 is 18 amino acids. Germline trimming cut 3 bases from V and 2 bases from J; bases unmatched to any gene: 14. In germline, CDR1 is LGHDT, CDR2 YNNKEL (reference sequence). The CDR3 DNA reads as TGTGCCAGCAGCCATGACCGAAGGACAGGGCTTGGTAACACTGAAGCTTTCTTT. Translation: CASSHDRRTGLGNTEAFF.

This chain links TRBV3-1 (or the pseudogene TRBV3-2) with TRBJ1-6; the match to TRBD1 covers 11 bases. Germline assignment: CDR1 LGHDT and CDR2 YNNKEL (reference sequence). The length of the CDR3 is 17 residues. The V segment lost 4 bases and the J segment 10 bases; nucleotides outside the gene matches: 12. Here the CDR3 reads CASSRGTGGWGLSPLHF. CDR3 bases: TGTGCCAGCAGCCGAGGGACAGGGGGGTGGGGGTTGTCACCCCTCCACTTT.

The V call is TRBV7-3, the J call TRBJ2-5; TRBD2 aligns across 8 bases. The junction had 1 base not matched to a gene; V was cut back by 2 bases and J by 2 bases. The CDR3 loop spans 14 amino acids. CDR1 is SGHTA and CDR2 is FQGTGA in the germline V gene. CDR3 coding DNA: TGTGCCAGCAGCTTAGCGGGGGGACAAGAGACCCAGTACTTC. It yields the protein CASSLAGGQETQYF. The variable domain in full, completed from reference TRBV7-3 and TRBJ2-5, reads GAGVSQTPSNKVTEKGKYVELRCDPISGHTALYWYRQSLGQGPEFLIYFQGTGAADDSGLPNDRFFAVRPEGSVSTLKIQRTERGDSAVYLCASSLAGGQETQYFGPGTRLLVL.

The chain combines TRBV15 with TRBJ2-7; 8 nucleotides agree with TRBD1. V trimming: 4 bases; J trimming: 4 bases; junction bases outside the gene matches: 9. Germline assignment: CDR1 LNHNV and CDR2 YYDKDF (reference sequence). There are 15 residues in the CDR3. As DNA, the CDR3 is TGTGCCACCAGCAAAGACAGGGGACATCCTTACGAGCAGTACTTC. It specifies CATSKDRGHPYEQYF.

This clone is categorized as medium-sized. The chain carries TRBV6-5 and TRBJ1-1; D gene ambiguous. The germline V and J ends were trimmed by 6 bases and 4 bases, with 15 bases remaining between them. Looked up from germline, CDR1 is MNHEY and CDR2 is SVGAGI. This CDR3 is built from 14 residues. CDR3 amino acids: CASSSLGLATEAFF. Written as DNA, the CDR3 is TGTGCCAGCAGCTCACTCGGACTGGCCACTGAAGCTTTCTTT.

This clone was observed once. The chain is built from TRBV27 and TRBJ1-3, with D uncertain. The CDR3 has 14 amino acids. From germline, CDR1 is MNHEY and CDR2 SMNVEV (reference sequence). V lost 0 bases, J lost 3 bases, and 6 bases lay in between. The CDR3 spells CASSLSRNGNTIYF. The CDR3 coding sequence is TGTGCCAGCAGTTTATCGCGAAATGGAAACACCATATATTTT.

The chain employs TRBV30 and TRBJ1-2; 7 bases line up with TRBD1. Germline V gene sequence: CDR1 GTSNPN, CDR2 SVGIG (reference sequence). The V gene end was trimmed by 5 bases and the J gene end by 5 bases; junction bases not matched to a gene: 11. The CDR3 length is 14 residues. CDR3 protein: CAWDPGQLVYGYTF. DNA for the CDR3: TGTGCCTGGGATCCGGGACAGCTCGTATATGGCTACACCTTC.

The rearrangement links TRBV9 to TRBJ2-2, with a weak D call TRBD2 (5 bases). Between the trimmed V and J ends, which lost 0 bases and 1 base, there was a span of 10 bases. CDR3 length equals 16 residues. Germline-derived CDR1 and CDR2 are SGDLS and YYNGEE. Here the CDR3 DNA reads TGTGCCAGCAGCGTAGGGGCTAGCAAGAACACCGGGGAGCTGTTTTTT. It specifies CASSVGASKNTGELFF.

The gene calls are TRBV6-5 and TRBJ2-7; 7 nucleotides match TRBD2. This CDR3 region has 15 residues. Germline V gene sequence: CDR1 MNHEY, CDR2 SVGAGI. V dropped 10 bases and J dropped 0; count of bases not matched to a gene: 12. CDR3 region: CATLTPGGNSYEQYF. CDR3 nucleotide sequence: TGTGCCACCCTGACTCCGGGGGGTAACTCCTACGAGCAGTACTTC.

The chain combines TRBV19 with TRBJ2-2; TRBD2 is a possible D gene (6 bases). V lost 1 base to trimming and J lost 7 bases, with 7 bases between them. CDR1 is LNHDA and CDR2 is SQIVND in the germline V gene (reference sequence). The CDR3 spans 13 residues. CDR3 nucleotides: TGTGCCAGTAGTATAGCCGGGGGCGGGGAGCTGTTTTTT. Its translation: CASSIAGGGELFF.